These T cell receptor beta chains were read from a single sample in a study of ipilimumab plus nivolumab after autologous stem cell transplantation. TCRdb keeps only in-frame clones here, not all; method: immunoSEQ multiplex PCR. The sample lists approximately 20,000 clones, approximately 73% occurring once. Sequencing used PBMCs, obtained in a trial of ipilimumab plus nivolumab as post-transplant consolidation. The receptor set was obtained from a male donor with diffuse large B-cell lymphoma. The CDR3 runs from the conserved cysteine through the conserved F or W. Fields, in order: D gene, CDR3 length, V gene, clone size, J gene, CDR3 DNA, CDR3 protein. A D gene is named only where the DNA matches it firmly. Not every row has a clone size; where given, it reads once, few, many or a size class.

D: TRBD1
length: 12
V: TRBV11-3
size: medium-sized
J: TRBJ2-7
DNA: TGTGCCAGCAGCGGGACAGGGATGGAGCAGTACTTC
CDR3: CASSGTGMEQYF

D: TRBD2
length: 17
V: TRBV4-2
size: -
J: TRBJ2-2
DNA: TGTGCCAGCAGCCCCTCCCCTAGCGGGGGTCGCACCGGGGAGCTGTTTTTT
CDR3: CASSPSPSGGRTGELFF

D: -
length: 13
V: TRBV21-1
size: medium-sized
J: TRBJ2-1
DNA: TGTGCCAGCAGCAAGTTCGGGGACAATGAGCAGTTCTTC
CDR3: CASSKFGDNEQFF

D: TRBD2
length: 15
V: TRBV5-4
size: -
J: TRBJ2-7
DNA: TGTGCCAGCAGCCCCGGACTAGCGGGAGGGTACGAGCAGTACTTC
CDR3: CASSPGLAGGYEQYF

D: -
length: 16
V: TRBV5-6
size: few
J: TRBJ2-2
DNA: TGTGCCAGCGTTCTATCGGGGGAGCCGAACACCGGGGAGCTGTTTTTT
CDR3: CASVLSGEPNTGELFF

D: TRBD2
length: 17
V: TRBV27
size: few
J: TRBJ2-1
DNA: TGTGCCAGCAGTCCCCGGTTAGCGGGAGCCAATTACAATGAGCAGTTCTTC
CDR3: CASSPRLAGANYNEQFF

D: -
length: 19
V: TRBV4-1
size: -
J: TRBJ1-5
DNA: TGCGCCAGCAGCCAAGAGTACGGCAGTGGCTCGGGGAGCAATCAGCCCCAGCATTTT
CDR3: CASSQEYGSGSGSNQPQHF

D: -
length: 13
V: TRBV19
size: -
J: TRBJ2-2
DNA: TGTGCCTCCGGGGGGCCCTTCACCGGGGAGCTGTTTTTT
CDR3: CASGGPFTGELFF

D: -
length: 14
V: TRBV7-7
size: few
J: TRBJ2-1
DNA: TGTGCTAGCAGTTCCCTTCAGGACTACAATGAGCAGTTCTTC
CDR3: CASSSLQDYNEQFF

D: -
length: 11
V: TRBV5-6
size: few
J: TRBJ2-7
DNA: TGTGCCAGCAGCTTGCTTGGGGAGCAGTACTTC
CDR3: CASSLLGEQYF

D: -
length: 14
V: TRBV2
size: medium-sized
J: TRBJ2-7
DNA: TGTGCCAGCAGTGAGACGGGAGCTCGCTACGAGCAGTACTTC
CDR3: CASSETGARYEQYF

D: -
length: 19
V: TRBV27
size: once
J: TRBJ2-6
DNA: TGTGCCAGCAGATCTTCAGTCGGACGGACCAACTCTGGGGCCAACGTCCTGACTTTC
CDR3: CASRSSVGRTNSGANVLTF

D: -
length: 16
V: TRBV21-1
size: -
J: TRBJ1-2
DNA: TGTGCCAGCAGCAAAGGTCGATGGACAGCTAACTATGGCTACACCTTC
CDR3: CASSKGRWTANYGYTF

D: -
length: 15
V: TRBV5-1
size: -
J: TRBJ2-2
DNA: TGCGCCAGCAGCCTTTGGACCAGACGAGCCGGGGAGCTGTTTTTT
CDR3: CASSLWTRRAGELFF

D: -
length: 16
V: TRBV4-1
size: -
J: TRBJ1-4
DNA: TGCGCCAGCAGCCAAGACACAGGGCTAGAGGCTGAAAAACTGTTTTTT
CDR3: CASSQDTGLEAEKLFF

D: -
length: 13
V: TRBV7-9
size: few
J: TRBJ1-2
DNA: TGTGCCAGCAGCGCCCAGGGGAAGGATGGCTACACCTTC
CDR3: CASSAQGKDGYTF

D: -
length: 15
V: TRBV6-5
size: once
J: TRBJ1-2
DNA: TGTGCCAGCAGTGTGGACGCCGTCAGGCCTTATGGCTACACCTTC
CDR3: CASSVDAVRPYGYTF

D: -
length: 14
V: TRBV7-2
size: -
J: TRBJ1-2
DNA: TGTGCCAGCAGCTTTCGTGGGAGAAACTATGGCTACACCTTC
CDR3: CASSFRGRNYGYTF

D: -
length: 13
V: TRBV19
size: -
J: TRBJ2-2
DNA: TGTGCCAGTAGTATACAGCACACCGGGGAGCTGTTTTTT
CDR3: CASSIQHTGELFF

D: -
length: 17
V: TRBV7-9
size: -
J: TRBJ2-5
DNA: TGTGCCAGCAGCCTACGACTGCGAGCGGGTGAGGGAGAGACCCAGTACTTC
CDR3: CASSLRLRAGEGETQYF

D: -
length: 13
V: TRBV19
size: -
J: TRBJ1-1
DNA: TGTGCCAGTATTGGACCGCCGAACACTGAAGCTTTCTTT
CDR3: CASIGPPNTEAFF

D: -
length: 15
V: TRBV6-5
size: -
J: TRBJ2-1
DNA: TGTGCCAGCAGTTACTCGTGGGGTTCCTACAATGAGCAGTTCTTC
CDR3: CASSYSWGSYNEQFF

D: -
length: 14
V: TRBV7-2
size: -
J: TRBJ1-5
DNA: TGTGCCAGCAGGGTGGACGGGGGGCGTCAGCCCCAGCATTTT
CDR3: CASRVDGGRQPQHF

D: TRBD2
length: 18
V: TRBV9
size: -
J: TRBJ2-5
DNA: TGTGCCAGCAGCGATCGTCCGGGACTAGCGGGGGGAAGTGAGACCCAGTACTTC
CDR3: CASSDRPGLAGGSETQYF

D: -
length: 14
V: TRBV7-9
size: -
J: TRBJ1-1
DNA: TGTGCCAGCAGCTTAGGGGGTTGGGACACTGAAGCTTTCTTT
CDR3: CASSLGGWDTEAFF

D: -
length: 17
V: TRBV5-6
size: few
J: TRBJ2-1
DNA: TGTGCCAGCAGCGGCTCCGGTTGGATCGGCTCCTACAATGAGCAGTTCTTC
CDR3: CASSGSGWIGSYNEQFF

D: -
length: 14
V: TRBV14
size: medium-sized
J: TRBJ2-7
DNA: TGTGCCAGCAGCCGATCATTGCAGGGGTACGAGCAGTACTTC
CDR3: CASSRSLQGYEQYF

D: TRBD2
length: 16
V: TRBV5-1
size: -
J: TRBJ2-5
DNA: TGCGCCGGCAGCTTGGCTCCTAGCGGGGGCCAGCAGACCCAGTACTTC
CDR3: CAGSLAPSGGQQTQYF

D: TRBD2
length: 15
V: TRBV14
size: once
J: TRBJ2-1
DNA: TGTGCCAGCAGTCTCCAGGGCGGGAGAGGGTATGAGCAGTTCTTC
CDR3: CASSLQGGRGYEQFF

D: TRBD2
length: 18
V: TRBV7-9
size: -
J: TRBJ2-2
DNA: TGTGCCAGCAGCTTAGGAGGGACTAGCGGGAGGGCCGGCGGGGAGCTGTTTTTT
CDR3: CASSLGGTSGRAGGELFF

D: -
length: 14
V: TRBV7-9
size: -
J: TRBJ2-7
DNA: TGTGCCAGTGGGGGCCAACGGGAGGTGTACGAGCAGTACTTC
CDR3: CASGGQREVYEQYF

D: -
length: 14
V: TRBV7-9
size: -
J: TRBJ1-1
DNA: TGTGCCAGCGCCACTCAGGCGGGCGACACTGAAGCTTTCTTT
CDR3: CASATQAGDTEAFF

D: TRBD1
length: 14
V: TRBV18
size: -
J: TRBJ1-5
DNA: TGTGCCAGCTCACCTGGACAGGACATGCCACCCCAGCATTTT
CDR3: CASSPGQDMPPQHF

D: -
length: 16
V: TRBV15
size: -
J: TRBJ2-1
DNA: TGTGCCACCAGCAGAGAGTCCCCGGGGCTTTACAATGAGCAGTTCTTC
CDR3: CATSRESPGLYNEQFF

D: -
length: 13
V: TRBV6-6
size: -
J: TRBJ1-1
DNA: TGTGCCAGCAGTTACGTACCGGGGGCTGAAGCTTTCTTT
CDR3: CASSYVPGAEAFF

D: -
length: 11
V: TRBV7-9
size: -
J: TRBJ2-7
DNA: TGTGCCAGCACTATGCTCAGGGAGCAGTACTTC
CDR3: CASTMLREQYF

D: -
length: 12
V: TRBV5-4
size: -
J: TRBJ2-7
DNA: TGTGCCAGCAGCTCAGGAGACTACGAGCAGTACTTC
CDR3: CASSSGDYEQYF

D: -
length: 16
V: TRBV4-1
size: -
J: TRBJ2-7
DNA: TGCGCCAGCAGCCAAGATGGAGGGTTCCTCCCCTACGAGCAGTACTTC
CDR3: CASSQDGGFLPYEQYF

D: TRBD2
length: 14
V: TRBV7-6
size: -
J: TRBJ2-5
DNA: TGTGCCAGCAGCTTAGGACTAGCGGGGGAGACCCAGTACTTC
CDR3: CASSLGLAGETQYF

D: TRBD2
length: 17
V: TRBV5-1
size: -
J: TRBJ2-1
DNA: TGCGCCAGCAGGGAAGGGACTAGCGGGAGCAGGGGCAATGAGCAGTTCTTC
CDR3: CASREGTSGSRGNEQFF

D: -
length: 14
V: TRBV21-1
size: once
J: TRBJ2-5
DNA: TGTGCCAGCAGCATAATGACTAGAATGGAGACCCAGTACTTC
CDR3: CASSIMTRMETQYF

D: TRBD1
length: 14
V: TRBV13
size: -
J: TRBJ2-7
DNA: TGTGCCAGCAGTCCCGGGGCAGGGGGCCTTCCACCGTACTTC
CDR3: CASSPGAGGLPPYF

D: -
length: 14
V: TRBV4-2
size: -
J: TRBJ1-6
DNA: TGTGCCAGCAGCCAAGACTTGGGGGATTCACCCCTCCACTTT
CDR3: CASSQDLGDSPLHF

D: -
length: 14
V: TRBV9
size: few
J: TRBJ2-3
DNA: TGTGCCAGCAGCGCCATCCAGGGCACAGATACGCAGTATTTT
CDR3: CASSAIQGTDTQYF

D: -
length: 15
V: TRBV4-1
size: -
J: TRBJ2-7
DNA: TGCGCCAGCAGCCAAGAAGAGGCTAGCTCCTACGAGCAGTACTTC
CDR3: CASSQEEASSYEQYF

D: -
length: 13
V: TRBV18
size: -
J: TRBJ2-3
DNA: TGTGCCAGCTCACCACGGAGGGATGATACGCAGTATTTT
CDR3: CASSPRRDDTQYF

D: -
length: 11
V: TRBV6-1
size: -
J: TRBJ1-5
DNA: TGTGCCAGCACCCTAGGGGAGCCCCAGCATTTT
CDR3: CASTLGEPQHF

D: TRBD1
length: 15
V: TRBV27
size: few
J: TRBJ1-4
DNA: TGTGCCAGCGGAACCAGGACAGGGATAAATGAAAAACTGTTTTTT
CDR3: CASGTRTGINEKLFF

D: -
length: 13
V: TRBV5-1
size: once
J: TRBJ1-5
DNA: TGCGCCAGCAGCTTGGGTGGGGAACCGCCCCAGCATTTT
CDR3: CASSLGGEPPQHF

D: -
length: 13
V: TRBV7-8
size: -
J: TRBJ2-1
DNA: TGTGCCAGCAGCTTCAATACTTGGGATGAGCAGTTCTTC
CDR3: CASSFNTWDEQFF